The next 31 T cell receptor beta chains were all read from a single sample in a study of blood T cell repertoires in COVID-19. Some clones are missing from TCRdb's copy, which holds only in-frame ones; the method was immunoSEQ multiplex PCR. The top ten clones hold 9.5% to 13% of a sample with over 30,000 clones, under 90% of them seen once. The material sequenced was peripheral blood. The receptor source for this set is a man aged 65 to 85 with acute or convalescent COVID-19.

This sequence joins TRBV11-2 and TRBJ2-7, with D possibly being TRBD2 (6 bases). Germline V gene sequence: CDR1 SGHAT, CDR2 FQNNGV. Trimming pared 1 base from V and 3 bases from J, leaving 10 bases between. This CDR3 region has 14 residues. The CDR3 loop reads CASSLVLGGYEQYF. CDR3 bases: TGTGCCAGCAGCTTAGTTCTGGGAGGCTACGAGCAGTACTTC.

The V call is TRBV3-1 (or the pseudogene TRBV3-2), the J call TRBJ1-6; D might be TRBD1 (5 bases). V was shortened by 0 bases and J by 8 bases, with 8 bases between the two germline ends. This CDR3 spans 14 amino acids. The germline V gene has CDR1 LGHDT and CDR2 YNNKEL (reference sequence). The DNA for the CDR3 is TGTGCCAGCAGCCAAGATGGGGGGTATTCACCCCTCCACTTT. This translates into CASSQDGGYSPLHF.

The chain carries TRBV18 and TRBJ1-6; a weak D match, TRBD1 (6 bases). V dropped 6 bases and J dropped 11 bases, with 14 bases sitting between them. This CDR3 has 13 residues. CDR1 KGHSH and CDR2 LQKENI come from the germline V gene. The CDR3 region has the DNA TGTGCCAGCTCCCAGGGACACGAAACACCCCTCCACTTT. As protein: CASSQGHETPLHF.

The chain uses TRBV5-1 and TRBJ2-2, with a weak D call TRBD1 (5 bases). Looked up from germline, CDR1 is SGHRS and CDR2 is YFSETQ. V was trimmed by 4 bases and J by 2 bases, leaving 9 bases between them. This CDR3 is 14 amino acids long. CDR3 DNA: TGCGCCAGCAGCCCGACAGCTAACACCGGGGAGCTGTTTTTT. This encodes CASSPTANTGELFF. Full variable domain (missing parts from reference TRBV5-1 and TRBJ2-2): KAGVTQTPRYLIKTRGQQVTLSCSPISGHRSVSWYQQTPGQGLQFLFEYFSETQRNKGNFPGRFSGRQFSNSRSEMNVSTLELGDSALYLCASSPTANTGELFFGEGSRLTVL.

With respect to this clone: Germline is not matched at one junction end, which may reflect a read error. The chain links TRBV7-7 to TRBJ2-5, with 7 bases that match TRBD2. CDR3 length: 15 amino acids. CDR1 is SSHAT and CDR2 is FNYEAQ in the germline V gene (reference sequence). Here the CDR3 reads CASSKSGMGGETQYF. Written as DNA, the CDR3 is TGTGCTAGCAGCAAAAGCGGGATGGGGGGAGAGACCCAGTACTTC.

The V call is TRBV7-3, the J call TRBJ2-3, with TRBD2 identical over 8 bases. The junction had 5 bases not matched to a gene; V was cut back by 3 bases and J by 3 bases. The CDR3 is 15 amino acids. Per the germline V gene, CDR1 is SGHTA and CDR2 is FQGTGA. CDR3 residues: CASSFAGGRTDTQYF. The CDR3 DNA reads TGTGCCAGCAGCTTTGCGGGAGGAAGGACAGATACGCAGTATTTT.

The V gene is TRBV5-5, the J gene TRBJ1-1; D unclear. Germline V gives CDR1 SGHKS, CDR2 YYEKEE (reference sequence). With 4 bases removed from V and 0 bases from J, the gap between germline ends came to 4 bases. The CDR3 loop spans 12 amino acids. CDR3 in DNA: TGTGCCAGCAGCGTAATGAACACTGAAGCTTTCTTT. Its translation: CASSVMNTEAFF.

The V and J genes are TRBV7-3 and TRBJ2-1, with TRBD2 matching over 11 bases. This CDR3 has 15 residues. Germline CDR1 reads SGHTA; CDR2 reads FQGTGA. The ends lost 4 bases at V and 6 bases at J; junction bases unmatched: 5. This CDR3 is CASSSLAGVVNEQFF. The CDR3, as DNA: TGTGCCAGCAGCTCACTAGCGGGAGTCGTCAATGAGCAGTTCTTC.

The rearrangement links TRBV7-2 to TRBJ2-1, with 7 bases lining up with TRBD2. This CDR3 comprises 16 residues. The germline V gene encodes CDR1 SGHTA and CDR2 FQGNSA. V shed 5 bases, J shed 6 bases, and the junction held 13 bases outside the gene matches. DNA of the CDR3: TGTGCCAGCAGCCCGGGCAGGCGGGAGAGGATCAATGAGCAGTTCTTC. Amino acid sequence: CASSPGRRERINEQFF.

The chain links TRBV4-3 to TRBJ1-6, with TRBD1 as a possible D gene (5 bases). V lost 0 bases, J lost 2 bases, and 14 bases lay in between. Germline values: CDR1 LGHNA, CDR2 YSLEER. There are 18 residues in the CDR3. In nucleotides, the CDR3 is TGCGCCAGCAGCCAAGAGAGTACTGGGGCACCCTATAATTCACCCCTCCACTTT. Translated, it gives CASSQESTGAPYNSPLHF.

This clone has just a few counts. The chain has TRBV6-5 and TRBJ2-7, with D tentatively TRBD2 (6 bases). V was pared by 10 bases and J by 6 bases, with 16 bases between. The CDR3 consists of 12 residues. Looked up from germline, CDR1 is MNHEY and CDR2 is SVGAGI. Here the CDR3 DNA reads TGTGCCACCATAGGGGACTGGGGCGAGCAGTACTTC. Its translation: CATIGDWGEQYF.

The chain is built from TRBV7-9 and TRBJ2-3; D perhaps matches TRBD1 (6 bases). The CDR3 is 13 amino acids. Trimming took off 7 bases at V and 3 bases at J, with 11 bases between the two ends. The germline CDR1 and CDR2 sequences are SEHNR and FQNEAQ (reference sequence). The CDR3 sequence is CASINTGTDTQYF. The DNA for the CDR3 is TGTGCCAGCATCAACACAGGGACAGATACGCAGTATTTT. Drawing the rest from reference TRBV7-9 and TRBJ2-3, the complete variable domain is DTGVSQNPRHKITKRGQNVTFRCDPISEHNRLYWYRQTLGQGPEFLTYFQNEAQLEKSRLLSDRFSAERPKGSFSTLEIQRTEQGDSAMYLCASINTGTDTQYFGPGTRLTVL.

The chain recombines TRBV9 with TRBJ2-7, with D possibly TRBD1 on 7 matching bases. Trimming removed 4 bases at V and 4 bases at J, with 15 bases between. This CDR3 is built from 14 residues. The V gene's germline CDR1 is SGDLS and CDR2 YYNGEE. The DNA of the CDR3 is TGTGCCAGCAGCACCGGACCAGGGGGGTACGAGCAGTACTTC. This gives the protein CASSTGPGGYEQYF.

V and J are TRBV6-1 and TRBJ2-7; 7 nucleotides line up with TRBD2. The germline V gene encodes CDR1 MNHNS and CDR2 SASEGT. V lost 0 bases and J lost 0; bases outside the gene matches: 14. The CDR3 covers 19 residues. The CDR3 loop reads CASSEATSFDLPYSYEQYF. The DNA of the CDR3 is TGTGCCAGCAGTGAAGCGACTAGCTTCGATCTTCCGTACTCCTACGAGCAGTACTTC.

The chain carries TRBV7-2 and TRBJ2-1; D possibly corresponds to TRBD2 (6 bases). The CDR3 extends over 15 amino acids. Trimming left V 2 bases short and J 4 bases short, with 12 bases between. Germline CDR1 and CDR2: SGHTA and FQGNSA. The CDR3 nucleotides are TGTGCCAGCAGCTTAAACGGACTACCATACAATGAGCAGTTCTTC. As protein: CASSLNGLPYNEQFF.

The chain is built from TRBV7-3 and TRBJ2-1, with a weak D call TRBD2 (6 bases). The CDR3 has 15 amino acids. The germline gives CDR1 SGHTA, CDR2 FQGTGA. V shed 1 base and J shed 4 bases, with 11 bases lying between them. CDR3 sequence reads: CASSLSGNGYNEQFF. DNA for the CDR3: TGTGCCAGCAGCTTAAGCGGGAATGGGTACAATGAGCAGTTCTTC.

This chain links TRBV18 with TRBJ2-7; possible D gene TRBD2, 5 bases. Germline CDR1 is KGHSH and CDR2 is LQKENI. This CDR3 region has 15 residues. Trimming took 5 bases from V and 0 from J, leaving 14 bases between them. CDR3 sequence reads: CASSFSGLASYEQYF. CDR3 nucleotides: TGTGCCAGCTCATTCTCCGGGCTAGCCTCCTACGAGCAGTACTTC. The entire variable domain, with the rest obtained from reference TRBV18 and TRBJ2-7, is as follows: NAGVMQNPRHLVRRRGQEARLRCSPMKGHSHVYWYRQLPEEGLKFMVYLQKENIIDESGMPKERFSAEFPKEGPSILRIQQVVRGDSAAYFCASSFSGLASYEQYFGPGTRLTVT.

The chain carries TRBV7-2 and TRBJ2-2, with TRBD1 matching 8 bases. Germline V gives CDR1 SGHTA, CDR2 FQGNSA. The CDR3 sequence is 15 residues long. The V and J ends lost 5 bases and 3 bases, in that order; junction bases with no gene match: 5. CDR3 sequence reads: CASSASRGHTGELFF. The CDR3 DNA is TGTGCCAGCAGCGCGTCCAGGGGGCACACCGGGGAGCTGTTTTTT.

V and J are TRBV21-1 and TRBJ2-1; the D call in the table, TRBD2, was not verified against the DNA. TRBV21-1 is a pseudogene segment. The CDR3 has 13 residues. For the CDR3, the DNA is TGTGCCAGCAGCCCCCCCCGGGTCAATGAGCAGTTCTTC. Encoded protein: CASSPPRVNEQFF.

The chain has TRBV7-3 and TRBJ2-6; D perhaps matches TRBD2 (5 bases). Germline values: CDR1 SGHTA, CDR2 FQGTGA. V was shortened by 5 bases and J by 2 bases, with 10 bases between the two germline ends. The length of the CDR3 is 15 residues. The CDR3 here is CASSITRAGANVLTF. CDR3 DNA sequence: TGTGCCAGCAGCATTACTAGAGCTGGGGCCAACGTCCTGACTTTC.

This chain links TRBV28 with TRBJ1-4; TRBD1 is a possible D gene (5 bases). Per the germline V gene, CDR1 is MDHEN and CDR2 is SYDVKM. Deletions cut 8 bases from V and 3 bases from J, with 10 bases between. This CDR3 spans 13 amino acids. The CDR3 DNA is TGTGCCAGCGGGGCAGGTGCTAATGAAAAACTGTTTTTT. It is translated as CASGAGANEKLFF.

This chain joins TRBV19 and TRBJ1-4, with no clear D. Germline CDR1 and CDR2: LNHDA and SQIVND (reference sequence). This CDR3 is 13 amino acids long. V lost 7 bases, J lost 5 bases, and 11 bases lay in between. CDR3 sequence: CASKERQNEKLFF. DNA of the CDR3: TGTGCCAGTAAGGAGCGGCAGAATGAAAAACTGTTTTTT.

In this sample, this clone turned up once. V gene TRBV5-1 combines with J gene TRBJ2-1; 11 nucleotides match TRBD1. CDR1 SGHRS and CDR2 YFSETQ come from the germline V gene. There are 14 residues in the CDR3. J gave up 6 bases and V 4 bases, and 3 bases lay outside the gene matches. The DNA of the CDR3 is TGCGCCAGCAGCCGGGGGACAGGGGGCAATGAGCAGTTCTTC. It yields the protein CASSRGTGGNEQFF.

This CDR3 reads CASSQASTVETQYF. The CDR3, as DNA: TGTGCCAGCAGCCAAGCAAGCACAGTAGAGACCCAGTACTTC. V and J are TRBV14 and TRBJ2-5; D is uncertain. The CDR3 has 14 residues. Trimming took off 1 base at V and 4 bases at J, with 10 bases between the two ends. Germline CDR1 SGHDN, CDR2 FVKESK. The full variable domain, with the rest looked up from reference TRBV14 and TRBJ2-5, is EAGVTQFPSHSVIEKGQTVTLRCDPISGHDNLYWYRRVMGKEIKFLLHFVKESKQDESGMPNNRFLAERTGGTYSTLKVQPAELEDSGVYFCASSQASTVETQYFGPGTRLLVL.

The V and J genes are TRBV19 and TRBJ1-2; D is perhaps TRBD1 (5 bases). Trimming stripped 6 bases from V and 1 base from J, with 18 bases between. Germline CDR1 LNHDA, CDR2 SQIVND (reference sequence). CDR3 length equals 16 residues. The CDR3, as DNA: TGTGCCAGTAGAGCAGGGTACTATGACTTTAACTATGGCTACACCTTC. Amino acid sequence: CASRAGYYDFNYGYTF.

The V gene is TRBV18, the J gene TRBJ1-4, with TRBD1 as a possible D gene (6 bases). The CDR3 has 17 amino acids. V was cut by 1 base and J by 2 bases, with 14 bases left in between. Germline-derived CDR1 and CDR2 are KGHSH and LQKENI. The CDR3 protein is CASSPRTAGNTNEKLFF. CDR3 DNA: TGTGCCAGCTCACCACGGACAGCCGGGAACACTAATGAAAAACTGTTTTTT.

The rearrangement uses TRBV11-3 and TRBJ1-1; D is uncertain. CDR3 length: 13 residues. The V end lost 2 bases, the J end lost 1 base, and 5 bases lay between the germline ends. Germline lookup yields CDR1 SGHNT and CDR2 YENEEA. As DNA, the CDR3 is TGTGCCAGCAGCTTATCAGGGAACACTGAAGCTTTCTTT. Translated, it gives CASSLSGNTEAFF.

This clone was detected once. The chain's CDR3 is CASSIARGAWAFF. As DNA, the CDR3 is TGTGCCAGTAGTATCGCCAGGGGCGCTTGGGCTTTCTTT. This chain joins TRBV19 and TRBJ1-1, with D maybe TRBD1 (6 bases). V gave up 3 bases and J gave up 11 bases, with 16 bases separating them. From germline, CDR1 is LNHDA and CDR2 SQIVND (reference sequence). This CDR3 has 13 amino acids.

Only one count was recorded for this clone. The chain is built from TRBV7-8 and TRBJ1-2, with D possibly TRBD1 on 5 matching bases. V lost 5 bases, J lost 5 bases, and 15 bases lay in between. The length of the CDR3 is 14 residues. Germline V CDR1 and CDR2: SGHVS, FQNEAQ. The CDR3 DNA follows: TGTGCCAGCAGCCCAGACGGGGGTGGGTATGGCTACACCTTC. It yields the protein CASSPDGGGYGYTF.

This chain connects TRBV15 to TRBJ2-3, with 10 positions matching TRBD2. With V trimmed by 3 bases and J by 2 bases, 2 bases remained unmatched. There are 15 residues in the CDR3. Germline values: CDR1 LNHNV, CDR2 YYDKDF (reference sequence). The CDR3 bases are TGTGCCACCAGCAGTGGACTAGCGGACACAGATACGCAGTATTTT. Protein product: CATSSGLADTDTQYF.

The chain carries TRBV19 and TRBJ2-1, with D uncertain. Trimming cost V 5 bases and J 2 bases, with 13 bases left between them. CDR1 is LNHDA, CDR2 SQIVND, per germline (reference sequence). This CDR3 has 15 amino acids. The CDR3 loop reads CASSLAGSTYNEQFF. The CDR3 DNA is TGTGCCAGTAGTCTTGCAGGTTCGACCTACAATGAGCAGTTCTTC.